This entry lists 22 T cell receptor beta chains sequenced from one sample in a study of blood T cells in healthy people across ages. Through a sample-barcoded 5' primer and a J-beta primer mix, a second PCR was run for roughly 6 to 11 cycles. Each CDR3 protein gets one entry after TCRdb re-called the 5' RACE reads with MiXCR. The data contain around 1,900,000 distinct CDR3 sequences, more than 35% of them seen just once; the ten biggest clones take up under 25%. The sample taken for sequencing was blood. The receptor set was obtained from a human donor in good health.

The chain uses TRBV6-2 or TRBV6-3 and TRBJ2-7; D uncertain. CDR3 length equals 15 residues. Trimming stripped 1 base from V and 3 bases from J, with 13 bases between. Germline CDR1 and CDR2: MNHEY and SVGEGT. CDR3 DNA sequence: TGTGCCAGCAGTTACTGGGCCGAAACAGACTACGAGCAGTACTTC. Protein sequence: CASSYWAETDYEQYF.

The gene calls are TRBV4-1 and TRBJ2-2; TRBD2 might be the D (5 bases). CDR1 and CDR2 (germline): MGHRA, YSYEKL. The CDR3 sequence is 15 residues long. V lost 1 base, J lost 6 bases, and 12 bases lay in between. This chain's CDR3 is CASSQVPSGSGELFF. As DNA, the CDR3 is TGCGCCAGCAGCCAAGTCCCCTCGGGGTCCGGGGAGCTGTTTTTT.

On this clonotype itself: One end of the junction is discordant with germline, which a read error may explain. The V gene is TRBV5-1, the J gene TRBJ1-6, with D hard to call. The V gene's germline CDR1 is SGHRS and CDR2 YFSETQ. CDR3 length: 15 amino acids. In DNA, the CDR3 is TGCGCCAGCAGCTTCCGGACGGCAGATAATTCATCCCTCCACTTT. Protein product: CASSFRTADNSSLHF.

The J gene is TRBJ2-1, the V gene TRBV6-5, with a tentative D call TRBD1 (7 bases). Trimming took off 7 bases at V and 5 bases at J, with 12 bases between the two ends. The CDR3 runs 13 residues. Germline-derived CDR1 and CDR2 are MNHEY and SVGAGI. The CDR3: CASTGGLNNEQFF. For the CDR3, the DNA is TGTGCCAGCACAGGGGGGCTAAACAATGAGCAGTTCTTC.

The DNA for the CDR3 is TGTGCCAGCAGCCAAGAATTTAGGTTTCAAGGACTTTCTCTCGGCTACACCTTC. Translated: CASSQEFRFQGLSLGYTF. The chain recombines TRBV4-2 with TRBJ1-2; D not resolved. This CDR3 has 18 amino acids. The V end lost 0 bases, the J end lost 8 bases, and 25 bases lay between the germline ends. The V gene's germline CDR1 is LGHNA and CDR2 YNFKEQ.

This chain joins TRBV4-1 and TRBJ2-4; either TRBD1 or TRBD2 may supply D (5 bases each). Gene TRBJ2-7 matches the end of the DNA better, so the J call may be wrong. The V gene's germline CDR1 is MGHRA and CDR2 YSYEKL. The CDR3 covers 15 residues. This CDR3 reads CASSQEDLGVYEQYF. The CDR3 DNA reads as TGCGCCAGCAGCCAAGAAGACTTGGGGGTGTACGAGCAGTACTTC.

About this clonotype itself: One base away lies a much larger clone, so this may be a sequencing read error. CDR3 bases: TGCAGCGTCCGGGTGGGACTTGACTACGAGCAGTACTTC. It translates to CSVRVGLDYEQYF. The rearrangement links TRBV29-1 to TRBJ2-7, with a tentative D call TRBD2 (6 bases). This CDR3 is built from 13 residues. Trimming removed 6 bases from V and 3 bases from J, with 15 bases in between. Looked up from germline, CDR1 is SQVTM and CDR2 is ANQGSEA.

V is TRBV10-3 and J is TRBJ2-7, with a weak D call TRBD1 (6 bases). This CDR3 comprises 11 residues. V lost 6 bases to trimming and J lost 9 bases, with 12 bases between them. Germline V gene lookup returns CDR1 ENHRY and CDR2 SYGVKD. The CDR3 here is CAIRQDRLQYF. CDR3 sequence (DNA): TGTGCCATCAGACAGGACAGATTGCAGTACTTC.

This clonotype was observed a few times. V gene TRBV12-3 or TRBV12-4 combines with J gene TRBJ1-5, with no clear D. Trimming removed 3 bases from V and 6 bases from J, with 9 bases in between. This CDR3 spans 13 amino acids. The DNA for the CDR3 is TGTGCCAGCAGTTTGCTGGGTATTCAGCCCCAGCATTTT. Encoded protein: CASSLLGIQPQHF.

This clonotype was detected many times. The J gene is TRBJ1-2, the V gene TRBV6-6; D is unclear. This CDR3 has 13 amino acids. The germline V gene has CDR1 MNHNY and CDR2 SVGAGI (reference sequence). V lost 3 bases and J lost 8, with 13 bases in between. The CDR3 coding sequence is TGTGCCAGCAGTTATTATATGAGAGGAGGCTACACCTTC. Residues: CASSYYMRGGYTF.

This clonotype was counted a few times. The V call is TRBV6-2 or TRBV6-3, the J call TRBJ2-1; TRBD1 matches at 7 bases. Germline trimming cut 4 bases from V and 2 bases from J; bases unmatched to any gene: 8. Germline CDR1 reads MNHEY; CDR2 reads SVGEGT. This CDR3 contains 16 residues. This chain's CDR3 is CASSSLRGLTYNEQFF. CDR3 nucleotides: TGTGCCAGCAGTTCACTCAGGGGGTTGACCTACAATGAGCAGTTCTTC.

This clonotype was seen a single time. The V call is TRBV9, the J call TRBJ2-1, with TRBD1 matching 7 bases. V trimming: 3 bases; J trimming: 1 base; junction bases outside the gene matches: 4. Germline assignment: CDR1 SGDLS and CDR2 YYNGEE. The CDR3 is made up of 15 amino acids. CDR3 DNA sequence: TGTGCCAGCAGCGCCCAGACAGGGTCCTACAATGAGCAGTTCTTC. Translating gives CASSAQTGSYNEQFF. The whole variable domain, filled in from reference TRBV9 and TRBJ2-1, reads DSGVTQTPKHLITATGQRVTLRCSPRSGDLSVYWYQQSLDQGLQFLIQYYNGEERAKGNILERFSAQQFPDLHSELNLSSLELGDSALYFCASSAQTGSYNEQFFGPGTRLTVL.

The rearrangement joins TRBV24-1 to TRBJ2-3; D is unresolved. Germline V gene lookup returns CDR1 KGHDR and CDR2 SFDVKD. The CDR3 runs to 13 residues. The germline V and J ends were trimmed by 1 base and 4 bases, with 5 bases remaining between them. Here the CDR3 reads CATSDFPADTQYF. The CDR3 bases are TGTGCCACCAGTGATTTTCCGGCAGATACGCAGTATTTT.

This chain connects TRBV20-1 to TRBJ2-1; unclear D gene. Trimming left V 0 bases short and J 3 bases short, with 6 bases between. Germline V gene lookup returns CDR1 DFQATT and CDR2 SNEGSKA (reference sequence). The CDR3 spans 13 residues. The chain's CDR3 is CSARDPSYNEQFF. For the CDR3, the DNA is TGCAGTGCTAGAGATCCGAGCTACAATGAGCAGTTCTTC.

Only a few counts were recorded for this clonotype. The V call is TRBV20-1, the J call TRBJ2-7, with a tentative D call TRBD2 (6 bases). This CDR3 has 14 amino acids. Trimming took off 2 bases at V and 2 bases at J, with 13 bases between the two ends. Germline CDR1 is DFQATT and CDR2 is SNEGSKA (reference sequence). The CDR3 coding sequence is TGCAGTGCTAGACCCGGGACTCTTACCTACGAGCAGTACTTC. It translates to CSARPGTLTYEQYF.

This clonotype has a handful of counts. V is TRBV7-9 and J is TRBJ1-1; D is unresolved. Germline V CDR1 and CDR2: SEHNR, FQNEAQ (reference sequence). Deletions cut 6 bases from V and 0 bases from J, with 17 bases between. The CDR3 has 16 residues. The CDR3 DNA reads TGTGCCAGCAGTCCCACGGTGGGGAGCTTGAACACTGAAGCTTTCTTT. Residues: CASSPTVGSLNTEAFF.

The chain is built from TRBV2 and TRBJ1-2; D is ambiguous. Trimming removed 1 base from V and 1 base from J, with 7 bases in between. Germline CDR1 SNHLY, CDR2 FYNNEI. The CDR3 is 14 amino acids. The CDR3 nucleotides are TGTGCCAGCAGTGAAGAGGCAGTTAACTATGGCTACACCTTC. This translates into CASSEEAVNYGYTF.

This clonotype has only a few counts. The V and J genes are TRBV10-3 and TRBJ2-7; perhaps D is TRBD1 or TRBD2 (5 bases each). Per the germline V gene, CDR1 is ENHRY and CDR2 is SYGVKD. CDR3 length: 14 amino acids. V shed 7 bases and J shed 3 bases, with 16 bases lying between them. Here the CDR3 reads CAIKGAREIYEQYF. The CDR3 nucleotides read TGTGCCATCAAGGGAGCCAGGGAAATCTACGAGCAGTACTTC.

This clonotype was detected a few times. DNA of the CDR3: TGTGCCATCAGTGGAGGGCGAGGTGGGCTCGAGCAGTACTTC. This gives the protein CAISGGRGGLEQYF. J is TRBJ2-7 and V is TRBV10-3; a weak D match, TRBD2 (5 bases). From germline, CDR1 is ENHRY and CDR2 SYGVKD. This CDR3 comprises 14 residues. V lost 4 bases, J lost 6 bases, and 16 bases lay in between.

This chain links TRBV6-5 with TRBJ1-1; 8 bases align to TRBD1. This CDR3 has 16 amino acids. Germline CDR1 is MNHEY and CDR2 is SVGAGI. V was pared by 3 bases and J by 2 bases, with 8 bases of the junction left unmatched. The CDR3 DNA sequence: TGTGCCAGCAGTTATGCCCAGGGGGCGGTTAACACTGAAGCTTTCTTT. This codes for CASSYAQGAVNTEAFF.

This clonotype occurred a few times. This chain's CDR3 is CASSEWGGEETQYF. In nucleotides, the CDR3 is TGTGCCAGCAGTGAGTGGGGGGGGGAAGAGACCCAGTACTTC. The chain links TRBV25-1 to TRBJ2-5, with TRBD2 identical over 7 bases. The CDR3 totals 14 residues. V trimming: 3 bases; J trimming: 3 bases; junction bases outside the gene matches: 4. Germline values: CDR1 MGHDK, CDR2 SYGVNS.

This clonotype has only a few counts. V is TRBV28 and J is TRBJ1-6; D is unclear. The CDR3 spans 13 residues. V was clipped by 3 bases and J by 12 bases, with 12 bases between them. The V gene's germline CDR1 is MDHEN and CDR2 SYDVKM. The chain's CDR3 is CASSFGEDGPLHF. The CDR3 DNA is TGTGCCAGCAGTTTCGGAGAAGACGGACCCCTCCACTTT.